This T cell receptor beta chain was sequenced in a study of spatial heterogeneity in lung cancer. Study observations and caveats: Ubiquitous and regional nonsynonymous mutation counts were tracked by ubiquitous and regional expanded TCR counts, respectively. Mutation tallies in tumors tracked expanded intratumoral alpha and beta TCR counts.

One entry per CDR3 protein, called by TCRdb with MiXCR from the 5' RACE reads. This sample has roughly 8,400 distinct CDR3 sequences, with 5.4% found just once. This clonotype is medium-sized (0.01 to 0.1%). What it recognizes is unknown. Described time point: sample taken at primary tumor resection. The donor group consisted of over 55 patients who had untreated, early-stage non-small cell lung cancer. Material for sequencing was whole RNA from tumor, nontumor lung or frozen PBMC, left unsorted. The sequence was collected from a male donor with early-stage non-small cell lung cancer. Here the sequenced sample was lung tumor tissue, taken at surgery.

The CDR3 loop reads CASRVRGTATIGYTF. The CDR3 nucleotides read TGTGCCAGCAGGGTCAGGGGGACAGCCACTATCGGCTACACCTTC. This chain links TRBV2 with TRBJ1-2; 7 bases map to TRBD1. The CDR3 consists of 15 residues. J lost 8 bases, V lost 6 bases, and 15 bases had no gene match. In germline, CDR1 is SNHLY, CDR2 FYNNEI. Complete variable domain (other parts from reference TRBV2 and TRBJ1-2): EPEVTQTPSHQVTQMGQEVILRCVPISNHLYFYWYRQILGQKVEFLVSFYNNEISEKSEIFDDQFSVERPDGSNFTLKIRSTKLEDSAMYFCASRVRGTATIGYTFGSGTRLTVV.